This entry lists 5 T cell receptor beta chains sequenced from one sample in a study of blood T cells in healthy people across ages. A second PCR of 7 to 11 cycles used a sample-barcoded 5' primer and a J-beta primer mix. TCRdb called the 5' RACE reads again in MiXCR, with one record for every CDR3 protein. In the table there are about 670,000 distinct CDR3 sequences, more than 45% of which are singletons. Sequencing input: blood. These receptors were taken from a woman over 75 in good health.

This clonotype occurred a few times. The gene calls are TRBV6-5 and TRBJ2-7; no clear D gene. V was clipped by 2 bases and J by 6 bases, with 11 bases between them. This CDR3 is 13 amino acids long. Germline assignment: CDR1 MNHEY and CDR2 SVGAGI. In DNA form, the CDR3 reads TGTGCCAGCAGTTACGACCTCTGGGGCGAGCAGTACTTC. This encodes CASSYDLWGEQYF.

The V call is TRBV12-3 or TRBV12-4, the J call TRBJ2-3; D is unresolved. Trimming removed 5 bases at V and 8 bases at J, with 11 bases between. CDR3 length: 12 residues. The CDR3 bases are TGTGCCAGCAGTCCCGGGCTGGCTACGCAGTATTTT. Translated, it gives CASSPGLATQYF.

This clonotype appeared a few times. This CDR3 reads CAWRAGGPREQFF. CDR3 DNA sequence: TGTGCCTGGAGGGCGGGAGGGCCGCGAGAGCAGTTCTTC. The V gene is TRBV30, the J gene TRBJ2-1, with 9 bases that match TRBD2. Germline V lookup: CDR1 GTSNPN, CDR2 SVGIG (reference sequence). CDR3 length equals 13 residues. V gave up 3 bases and J gave up 10 bases; unmatched junction bases: 7.

This clonotype was detected ten times or more. The chain joins TRBV5-1 to TRBJ2-1; tentatively, D is TRBD2 (6 bases). V lost 4 bases and J 4 bases, leaving 12 bases between the germline ends. Germline lookup yields CDR1 SGHRS and CDR2 YFSETQ. The CDR3 covers 14 residues. CDR3 protein: CASSAGSGYNEQFF. CDR3 in DNA: TGCGCCAGCAGCGCCGGGAGCGGATACAATGAGCAGTTCTTC.

V and J are TRBV4-2 and TRBJ2-2; 10 nucleotides match TRBD1. V was pared by 3 bases and J by 7 bases, with 8 bases of the junction left unmatched. CDR1 LGHNA and CDR2 YNFKEQ come from the germline V gene. This CDR3 region has 16 residues. The CDR3 loop reads CASSQDGTGAHGELFF. The CDR3 coding sequence is TGTGCCAGCAGCCAGGATGGGACAGGGGCTCACGGGGAGCTGTTTTTT.